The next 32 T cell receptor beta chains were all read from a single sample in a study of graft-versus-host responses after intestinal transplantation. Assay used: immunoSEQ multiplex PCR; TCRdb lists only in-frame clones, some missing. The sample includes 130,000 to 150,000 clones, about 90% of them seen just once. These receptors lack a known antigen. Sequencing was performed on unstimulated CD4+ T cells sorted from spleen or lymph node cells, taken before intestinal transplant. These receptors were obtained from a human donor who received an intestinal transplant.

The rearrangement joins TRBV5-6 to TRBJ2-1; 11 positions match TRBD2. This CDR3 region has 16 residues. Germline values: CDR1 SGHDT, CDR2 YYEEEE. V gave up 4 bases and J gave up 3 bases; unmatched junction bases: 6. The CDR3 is CASSILGLADYNEQFF. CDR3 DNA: TGTGCCAGCAGCATACTGGGACTAGCGGACTACAATGAGCAGTTCTTC.

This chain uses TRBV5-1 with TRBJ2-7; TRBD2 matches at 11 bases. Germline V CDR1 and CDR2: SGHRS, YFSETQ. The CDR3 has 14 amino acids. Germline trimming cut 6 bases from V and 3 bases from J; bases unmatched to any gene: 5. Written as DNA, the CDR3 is TGCGCCAGCACCTCTAGCGGGGGGAACTACGAGCAGTACTTC. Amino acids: CASTSSGGNYEQYF.

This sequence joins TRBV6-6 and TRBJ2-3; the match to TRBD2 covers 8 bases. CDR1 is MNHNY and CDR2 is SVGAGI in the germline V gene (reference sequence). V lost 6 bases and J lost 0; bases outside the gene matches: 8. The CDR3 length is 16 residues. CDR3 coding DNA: TGTGCCAGCAGCGACCCTTTAGCGGGGAGCACAGATACGCAGTATTTT. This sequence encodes CASSDPLAGSTDTQYF.

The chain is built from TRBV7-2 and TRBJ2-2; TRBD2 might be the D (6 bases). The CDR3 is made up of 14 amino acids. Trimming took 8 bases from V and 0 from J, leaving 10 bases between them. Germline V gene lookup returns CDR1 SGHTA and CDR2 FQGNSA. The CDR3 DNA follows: TGTGCCAGCGCGCCGGGGGCGAACACCGGGGAGCTGTTTTTT. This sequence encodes CASAPGANTGELFF.

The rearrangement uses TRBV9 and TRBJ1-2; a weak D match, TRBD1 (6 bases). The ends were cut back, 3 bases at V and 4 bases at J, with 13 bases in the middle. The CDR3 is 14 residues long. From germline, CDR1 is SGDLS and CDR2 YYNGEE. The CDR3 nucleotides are TGTGCCAGCAGCGGATACCAGGGGTTCTATGGCTACACCTTC. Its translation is CASSGYQGFYGYTF.

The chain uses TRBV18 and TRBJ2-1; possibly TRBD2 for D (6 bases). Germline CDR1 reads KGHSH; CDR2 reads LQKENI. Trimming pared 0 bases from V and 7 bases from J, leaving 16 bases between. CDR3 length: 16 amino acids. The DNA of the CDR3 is TGTGCCAGCTCACCACCGGGAACAGTAGGACTAAATGAGCAGTTCTTC. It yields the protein CASSPPGTVGLNEQFF.

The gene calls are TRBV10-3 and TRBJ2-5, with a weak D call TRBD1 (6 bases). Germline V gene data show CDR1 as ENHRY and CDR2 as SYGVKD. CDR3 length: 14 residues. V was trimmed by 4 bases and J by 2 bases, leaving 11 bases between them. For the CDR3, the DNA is TGTGCCATCAGTGGGAACAGGGTACAAGAGACCCAGTACTTC. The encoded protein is CAISGNRVQETQYF.

In nucleotides, the CDR3 is TGTGCCAGTAGTAGACTGAACACTGAAGCTTTCTTT. Translation: CASSRLNTEAFF. This chain connects TRBV19 to TRBJ1-1; D remains ambiguous. Looked up from germline, CDR1 is LNHDA and CDR2 is SQIVND (reference sequence). With 4 bases removed from V and 0 bases from J, the gap between germline ends came to 3 bases. CDR3 size: 12 residues. The complete variable domain, with remaining parts taken from reference TRBV19 and TRBJ1-1, reads DGGITQSPKYLFRKEGQNVTLSCEQNLNHDAMYWYRQDPGQGLRLIYYSQIVNDFQKGDIAEGYSVSREKKESFPLTVTSAQKNPTAFYLCASSRLNTEAFFGQGTRLTVV.

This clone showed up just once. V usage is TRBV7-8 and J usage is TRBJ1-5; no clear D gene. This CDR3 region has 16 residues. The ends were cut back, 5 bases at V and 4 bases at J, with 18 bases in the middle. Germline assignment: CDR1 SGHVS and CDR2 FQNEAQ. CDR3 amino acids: CASSPTEVQQNQPQHF. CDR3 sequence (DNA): TGTGCCAGCAGCCCGACCGAGGTGCAACAAAATCAGCCCCAGCATTTT.

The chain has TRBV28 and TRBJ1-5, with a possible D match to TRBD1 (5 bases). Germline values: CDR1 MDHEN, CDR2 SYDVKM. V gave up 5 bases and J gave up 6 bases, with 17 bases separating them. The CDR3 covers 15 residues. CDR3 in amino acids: CASSPWGQGTQPQHF. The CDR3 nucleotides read TGTGCCAGCAGTCCCTGGGGTCAGGGTACTCAGCCCCAGCATTTT.

CDR3 protein: CAISVYGSIGANVLTF. The CDR3 DNA reads TGTGCCATCAGTGTCTATGGATCGATCGGGGCCAACGTCCTGACTTTC. The rearrangement uses TRBV10-3 and TRBJ2-6; D remains ambiguous. This CDR3 is 16 amino acids long. Per germline, CDR1 ENHRY and CDR2 SYGVKD. V was shortened by 4 bases and J by 4 bases, with 14 bases between the two germline ends.

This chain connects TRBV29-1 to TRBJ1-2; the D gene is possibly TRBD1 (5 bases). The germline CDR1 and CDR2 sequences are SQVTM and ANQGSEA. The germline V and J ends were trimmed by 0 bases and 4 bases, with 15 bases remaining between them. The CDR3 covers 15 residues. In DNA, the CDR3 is TGCAGCGTTGAAGACCCTGCGGCGGGGCGCTATGGCTACACCTTC. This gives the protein CSVEDPAAGRYGYTF.

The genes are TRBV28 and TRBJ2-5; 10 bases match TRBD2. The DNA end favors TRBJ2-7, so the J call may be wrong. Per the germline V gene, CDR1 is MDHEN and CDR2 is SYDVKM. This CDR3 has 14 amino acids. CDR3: CASNPSGRGYEQYF. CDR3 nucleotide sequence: TGTGCCAGCAATCCTAGCGGGAGAGGCTACGAGCAGTACTTC.

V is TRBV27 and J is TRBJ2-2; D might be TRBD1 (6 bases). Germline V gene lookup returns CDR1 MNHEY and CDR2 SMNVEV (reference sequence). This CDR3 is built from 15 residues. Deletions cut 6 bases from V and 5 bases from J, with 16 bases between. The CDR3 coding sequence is TGTGCCAGCAGGCCACCAGGGGCTTGGACCGGGGAGCTGTTTTTT. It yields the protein CASRPPGAWTGELFF.

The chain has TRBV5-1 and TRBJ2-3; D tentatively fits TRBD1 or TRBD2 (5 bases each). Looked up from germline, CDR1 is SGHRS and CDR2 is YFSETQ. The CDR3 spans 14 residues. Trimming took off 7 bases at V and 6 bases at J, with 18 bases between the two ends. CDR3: CASVIRDPGDTQYF. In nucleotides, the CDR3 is TGCGCCAGCGTCATCCGGGACCCCGGTGATACGCAGTATTTT.

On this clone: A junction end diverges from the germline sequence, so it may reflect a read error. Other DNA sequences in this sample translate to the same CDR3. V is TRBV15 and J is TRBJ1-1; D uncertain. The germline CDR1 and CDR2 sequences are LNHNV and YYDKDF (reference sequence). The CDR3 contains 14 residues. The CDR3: CATSRVRVGGEAFF. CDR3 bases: TGTGCCACTAGCAGAGTAAGGGTCGGAGGTGAAGCTTTCTTT.

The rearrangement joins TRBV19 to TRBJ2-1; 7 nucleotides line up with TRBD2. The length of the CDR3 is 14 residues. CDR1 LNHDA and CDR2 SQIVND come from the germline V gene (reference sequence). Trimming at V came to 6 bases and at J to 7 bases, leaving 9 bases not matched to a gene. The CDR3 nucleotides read TGTGCCAGTAGCCCCCTGACTAGCTCGAATGAGCAGTTCTTC. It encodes CASSPLTSSNEQFF.

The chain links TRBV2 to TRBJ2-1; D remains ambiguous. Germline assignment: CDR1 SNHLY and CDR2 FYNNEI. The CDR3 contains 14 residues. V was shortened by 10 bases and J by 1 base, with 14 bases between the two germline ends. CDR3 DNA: TGTGCCACCAAGGCCCTACAGTCCTACAATGAGCAGTTCTTC. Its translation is CATKALQSYNEQFF.

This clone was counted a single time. In DNA, the CDR3 is TGTGCCAGTAGTACCTCAGCCCACACCGGGGAGCTGTTTTTT. It codes for CASSTSAHTGELFF. The V and J genes are TRBV19 and TRBJ2-2; no definite D call. Germline CDR1 is LNHDA and CDR2 is SQIVND (reference sequence). The V end lost 4 bases, the J end lost 3 bases, and 9 bases lay between the germline ends. The CDR3 is 14 residues long.

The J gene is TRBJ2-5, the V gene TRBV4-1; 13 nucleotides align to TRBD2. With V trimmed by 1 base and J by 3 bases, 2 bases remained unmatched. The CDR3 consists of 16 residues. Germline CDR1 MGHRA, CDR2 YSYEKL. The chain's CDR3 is CASSQAGLAGEETQYF. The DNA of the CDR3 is TGCGCCAGCAGCCAAGCCGGACTAGCGGGAGAAGAGACCCAGTACTTC.

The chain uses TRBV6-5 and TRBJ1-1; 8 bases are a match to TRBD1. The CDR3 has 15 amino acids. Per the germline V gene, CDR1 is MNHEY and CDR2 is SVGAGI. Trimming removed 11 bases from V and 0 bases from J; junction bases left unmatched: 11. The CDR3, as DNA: TGTGCCGGGTCAGGACAGGGAAGGCTGAACACTGAAGCTTTCTTT. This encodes CAGSGQGRLNTEAFF.

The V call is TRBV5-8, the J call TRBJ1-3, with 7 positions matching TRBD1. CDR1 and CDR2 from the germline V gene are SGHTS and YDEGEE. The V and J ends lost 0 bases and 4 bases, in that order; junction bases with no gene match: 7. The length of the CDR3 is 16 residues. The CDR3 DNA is TGTGCCAGCAGCTTGGTTATAACAGGGGCCGGAAACACCATATATTTT. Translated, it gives CASSLVITGAGNTIYF.

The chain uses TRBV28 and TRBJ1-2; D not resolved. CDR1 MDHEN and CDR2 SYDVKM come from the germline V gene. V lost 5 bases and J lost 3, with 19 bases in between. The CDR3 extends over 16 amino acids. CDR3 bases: TGTGCCAGCAGTCCACCCCGGAGGAGATGGGACTATGGCTACACCTTC. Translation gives CASSPPRRRWDYGYTF.

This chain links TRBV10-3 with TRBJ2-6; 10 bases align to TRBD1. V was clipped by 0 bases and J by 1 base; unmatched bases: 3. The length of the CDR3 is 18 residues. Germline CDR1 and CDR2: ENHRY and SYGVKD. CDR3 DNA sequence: TGTGCCATCAGTGAGTCGACAGGGGGCCTTTCTGGGGCCAACGTCCTGACTTTC. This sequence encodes CAISESTGGLSGANVLTF.

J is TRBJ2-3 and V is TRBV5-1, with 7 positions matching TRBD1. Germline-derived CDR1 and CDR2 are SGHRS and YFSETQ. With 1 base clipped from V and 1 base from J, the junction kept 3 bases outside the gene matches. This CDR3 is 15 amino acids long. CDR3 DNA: TGCGCCAGCAGCTTGAACGACAGGGGCACAGATACGCAGTATTTT. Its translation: CASSLNDRGTDTQYF.

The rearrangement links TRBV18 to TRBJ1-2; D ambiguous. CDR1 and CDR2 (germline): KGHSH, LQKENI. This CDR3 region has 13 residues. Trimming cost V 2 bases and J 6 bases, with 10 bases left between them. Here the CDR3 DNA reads TGTGCCAGCTCACCAGAGGCGGCTAATGGCTACACCTTC. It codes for CASSPEAANGYTF.

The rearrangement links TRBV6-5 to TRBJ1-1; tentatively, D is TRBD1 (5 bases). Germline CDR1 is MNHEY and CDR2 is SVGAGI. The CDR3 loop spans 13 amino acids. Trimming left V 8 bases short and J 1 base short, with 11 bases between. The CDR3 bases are TGTGCCAGCCTTGGGGGATCGAACACTGAAGCTTTCTTT. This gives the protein CASLGGSNTEAFF.

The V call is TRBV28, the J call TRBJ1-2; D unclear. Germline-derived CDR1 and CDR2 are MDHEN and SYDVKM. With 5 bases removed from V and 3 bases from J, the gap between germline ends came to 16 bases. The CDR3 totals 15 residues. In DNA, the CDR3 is TGTGCCAGCAGTCGGCCGGGGAACCGAGACTATGGCTACACCTTC. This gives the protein CASSRPGNRDYGYTF.

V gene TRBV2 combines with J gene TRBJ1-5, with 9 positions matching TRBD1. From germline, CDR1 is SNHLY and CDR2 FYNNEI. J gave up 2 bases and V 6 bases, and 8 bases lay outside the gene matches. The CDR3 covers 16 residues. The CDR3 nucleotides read TGTGCCAGCAGCAAGGACAGGGGAGGGGGCAATCAGCCCCAGCATTTT. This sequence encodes CASSKDRGGGNQPQHF.

The CDR3 DNA follows: TGTGCCACCAGCACATTACAGGGTTACGGAAACACCATATATTTT. Translated, it gives CATSTLQGYGNTIYF. V and J are TRBV15 and TRBJ1-3; tentative D call: TRBD1 (6 bases). The CDR3 spans 15 residues. The V end lost 4 bases, the J end lost 4 bases, and 14 bases lay between the germline ends. Germline V gene lookup returns CDR1 LNHNV and CDR2 YYDKDF (reference sequence).

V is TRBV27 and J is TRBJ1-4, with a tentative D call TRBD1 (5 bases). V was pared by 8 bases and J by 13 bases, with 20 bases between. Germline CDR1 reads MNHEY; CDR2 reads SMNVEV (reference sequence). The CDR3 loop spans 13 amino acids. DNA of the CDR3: TGTGCCAGCGGCCCCCGGGACGGCGTATCACTGTTTTTT. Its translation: CASGPRDGVSLFF. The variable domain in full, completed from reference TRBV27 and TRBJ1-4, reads EAQVTQNPRYLITVTGKKLTVTCSQNMNHEYMSWYRQDPGLGLRQIYYSMNVEVTDKGDVPEGYKVSRKEKRNFPLILESPSPNQTSLYFCASGPRDGVSLFFGSGTQLSVL.

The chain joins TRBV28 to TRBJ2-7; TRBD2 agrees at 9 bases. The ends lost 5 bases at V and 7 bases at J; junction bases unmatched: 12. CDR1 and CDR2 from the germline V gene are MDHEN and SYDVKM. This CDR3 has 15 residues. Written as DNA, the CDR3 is TGTGCCAGCAGTGAAGTCAGCGGGAGGCCGCTGGAGCAGTACTTC. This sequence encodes CASSEVSGRPLEQYF.